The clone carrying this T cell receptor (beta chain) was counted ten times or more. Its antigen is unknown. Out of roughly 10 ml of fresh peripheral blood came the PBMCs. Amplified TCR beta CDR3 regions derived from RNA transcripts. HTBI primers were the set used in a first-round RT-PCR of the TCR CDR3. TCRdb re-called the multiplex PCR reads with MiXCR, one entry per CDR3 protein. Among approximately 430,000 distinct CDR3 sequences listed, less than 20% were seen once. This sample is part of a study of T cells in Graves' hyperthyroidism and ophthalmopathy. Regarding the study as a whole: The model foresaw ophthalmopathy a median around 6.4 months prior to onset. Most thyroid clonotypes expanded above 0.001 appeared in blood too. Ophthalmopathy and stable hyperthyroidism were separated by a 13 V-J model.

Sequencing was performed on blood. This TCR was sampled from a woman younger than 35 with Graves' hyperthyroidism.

The CDR3 nucleotides are TGCAGTGCTAATCGCGGGGCGGGAGGACTCAATGAGCAGTTCTTC. This translates into CSANRGAGGLNEQFF. The genes are TRBV20-1 and TRBJ2-1; TRBD2 agrees at 8 bases. The CDR3 length is 15 residues. The germline CDR1 and CDR2 sequences are DFQATT and SNEGSKA (reference sequence). The V segment lost 4 bases and the J segment 6 bases; nucleotides outside the gene matches: 11.